The 14 T cell receptor beta chains below all came from one sample that was sequenced in a study of cytomegalovirus exposure and HLA in healthy donors. TCRdb keeps only in-frame clones here, not all; method: immunoSEQ multiplex PCR. Of about 360,000 clones in the sample, 80% to 90% were seen once. Sequences were obtained from PBMCs. These receptors all stem from a woman younger than 30 in good health and CMV-seronegative.

The rearrangement joins TRBV5-1 to TRBJ2-3; 14 bases line up with TRBD2. The ends lost 4 bases at V and 5 bases at J; junction bases unmatched: 12. The CDR3 totals 18 residues. Germline V gives CDR1 SGHRS, CDR2 YFSETQ. CDR3 in amino acids: CASSPARTSGRLGDTQYF. The CDR3 nucleotides are TGCGCCAGCAGCCCCGCTCGGACTAGCGGGAGGCTAGGAGATACGCAGTATTTT.

The rearrangement joins TRBV29-1 to TRBJ2-7; 11 bases are shared with TRBD1. V lost 8 bases, J lost 5 bases, and 5 bases stayed unmatched. This CDR3 spans 12 amino acids. Germline-derived CDR1 and CDR2 are SQVTM and ANQGSEA. The CDR3, as DNA: TGCAGCACAAGGACAGGGGGCGACGAGCAGTACTTC. This gives the protein CSTRTGGDEQYF.

The chain is built from TRBV5-1 and TRBJ2-7; D gene ambiguous. Trimming pared 0 bases from V and 2 bases from J, leaving 12 bases between. Germline values: CDR1 SGHRS, CDR2 YFSETQ. There are 15 residues in the CDR3. The DNA for the CDR3 is TGCGCCAGCAGCTTGGAGGTGGGCCACACCTACGAGCAGTACTTC. It specifies CASSLEVGHTYEQYF.

This sequence joins TRBV6-5 and TRBJ2-2; possibly TRBD1 for D (7 bases). The V end was cut by 8 bases, the J end by 4 bases, with 14 bases between. The CDR3 spans 14 residues. Germline V gene sequence: CDR1 MNHEY, CDR2 SVGAGI. CDR3 sequence reads: CASHNRGGTGELFF. CDR3 bases: TGTGCCAGCCACAACAGGGGAGGCACCGGGGAGCTGTTTTTT.

This rearrangement joins TRBV28 to TRBJ1-1; D is undetermined. The V end lost 0 bases, the J end lost 1 base, and 6 bases lay between the germline ends. This CDR3 has 14 amino acids. Germline lookup yields CDR1 MDHEN and CDR2 SYDVKM. The CDR3 spells CASSLWGRNTEAFF. CDR3 in DNA: TGTGCCAGCAGTTTATGGGGGAGGAACACTGAAGCTTTCTTT. Full variable domain (rest looked up from reference TRBV28 and TRBJ1-1): DVKVTQSSRYLVKRTGEKVFLECVQDMDHENMFWYRQDPGLGLRLIYFSYDVKMKEKGDIPEGYSVSREKKERFSLILESASTNQTSMYLCASSLWGRNTEAFFGQGTRLTVV.

This clone was counted a single time. The chain is built from TRBV5-1 and TRBJ2-6, with D tentatively TRBD2 (6 bases). Germline V CDR1 and CDR2: SGHRS, YFSETQ. This CDR3 region has 18 residues. V lost 0 bases and J lost 3, with 16 bases in between. CDR3: CASSLEWEAPGGANVLTF. CDR3 bases: TGCGCCAGCAGCTTGGAGTGGGAGGCCCCTGGTGGGGCCAACGTCCTGACTTTC.

V and J are TRBV9 and TRBJ2-3; 10 bases agree with TRBD1. The trim removed 4 bases at V and 4 bases at J, leaving 9 bases unmatched. CDR3 length: 16 residues. Germline V gives CDR1 SGDLS, CDR2 YYNGEE. This chain's CDR3 is CASSPPRDRGADTQYF. In DNA, the CDR3 is TGTGCCAGCAGCCCTCCCCGGGACAGGGGTGCAGATACGCAGTATTTT.

J is TRBJ2-7 and V is TRBV27; perhaps TRBD1 as D (6 bases). V was pared by 8 bases and J by 3 bases, with 11 bases between. The CDR3 consists of 12 residues. CDR1 and CDR2 (germline): MNHEY, SMNVEV (reference sequence). The CDR3 nucleotides read TGTGCCAGCTCAGGGGACGGCTACGAGCAGTACTTC. It specifies CASSGDGYEQYF.

CDR3 protein: CASKVGFGGNQPQHF. The DNA of the CDR3 is TGTGCCAGTAAAGTTGGCTTCGGGGGCAATCAGCCCCAGCATTTT. The chain is built from TRBV19 and TRBJ1-5, with unresolved D. From germline, CDR1 is LNHDA and CDR2 SQIVND (reference sequence). CDR3 length equals 15 residues. V was cut by 7 bases and J by 2 bases, with 15 bases left in between.

This chain links TRBV19 with TRBJ1-1, with D unclear. CDR3 length equals 16 residues. Germline V lookup: CDR1 LNHDA, CDR2 SQIVND (reference sequence). The V end lost 3 bases, the J end lost 1 base, and 15 bases lay between the germline ends. CDR3 in amino acids: CASSMTLAGRNTEAFF. In DNA, the CDR3 is TGTGCCAGTAGTATGACGTTGGCGGGGAGGAACACTGAAGCTTTCTTT.

The rearrangement uses TRBV30 and TRBJ2-1, with 15 bases lining up with TRBD2. Losses at the gene ends were 1 base for V and 6 bases for J; bases not matched to a gene: 1. This CDR3 is built from 15 residues. Germline assignment: CDR1 GTSNPN and CDR2 SVGIG (reference sequence). The CDR3 DNA reads TGTGCCTGGAGTGGGACTAGCGGGGGGGTCAATGAGCAGTTCTTC. This gives the protein CAWSGTSGGVNEQFF.

This rearrangement joins TRBV4-1 to TRBJ1-3, with 7 positions matching TRBD1. CDR1 is MGHRA, CDR2 YSYEKL, per germline. The CDR3 has 15 amino acids. V shed 5 bases and J 0 bases; nucleotides not matched to a gene: 4. CDR3 residues: CASSWRQGSGNTIYF. CDR3 in DNA: TGCGCCAGCAGCTGGCGACAGGGCTCTGGAAACACCATATATTTT.

The chain uses TRBV30 and TRBJ1-2; D is perhaps TRBD1 (5 bases). CDR3 length equals 13 residues. The germline V gene has CDR1 GTSNPN and CDR2 SVGIG (reference sequence). V lost 3 bases, J lost 0 bases, and 8 bases lay in between. CDR3 sequence: CAWSKGTNYGYTF. CDR3 bases: TGTGCCTGGAGCAAGGGGACTAACTATGGCTACACCTTC. The full variable domain, its missing parts supplied by reference TRBV30 and TRBJ1-2, is SQTIHQWPATLVQPVGSPLSLECTVEGTSNPNLYWYRQAAGRGLQLLFYSVGIGQISSEVPQNLSASRPQDRQFILSSKKLLLSDSGFYLCAWSKGTNYGYTFGSGTRLTVV.

This clone was counted only a few times. J is TRBJ1-1 and V is TRBV7-9, with D perhaps matching TRBD1 (5 bases). Trimming took 4 bases from V and 7 from J, leaving 16 bases between them. Germline CDR1 and CDR2: SEHNR and FQNEAQ (reference sequence). The CDR3 is 14 residues long. This CDR3 reads CASSSTTDLSEAFF. The CDR3 nucleotides are TGTGCCAGCAGCTCGACGACAGATCTTAGTGAAGCTTTCTTT.